Presented here are 26 T cell receptor beta chains from one specimen sequenced in a study of OX40 agonist ivuxolimab in advanced cancers. Produced via immunoSEQ multiplex PCR; TCRdb's table is partial and in-frame only. The data contain some 43,000 clones, 80% to 90% of them singletons. Sequenced here: CD4+ or CD8+ T cells sorted from blood, sampled in a trial of the OX40 agonist ivuxolimab. The receptors derive from an adult with an advanced solid tumor such as melanoma, head and neck, liver or kidney cancer.

The CDR3 DNA is TGTGCCAGCAGCTCCGGGGAGGTGCTGGTCGGATTTAGAGAGACCCAGTACTTC. Amino acids: CASSSGEVLVGFRETQYF. The V and J genes are TRBV9 and TRBJ2-5; a weak D match, TRBD2 (6 bases). The CDR3 consists of 18 residues. Germline loops: CDR1 SGDLS, CDR2 YYNGEE. Between the trimmed V and J ends, which lost 4 bases and 4 bases, there was a span of 26 bases.

The rearrangement uses TRBV9 and TRBJ1-3, with D perhaps matching TRBD1 (5 bases). Trimming left V 0 bases short and J 3 bases short, with 13 bases between. This CDR3 comprises 16 residues. Germline V CDR1 and CDR2: SGDLS, YYNGEE. The CDR3 region has the DNA TGTGCCAGCAGCGTAGCCCTCGGACACCGTGGAAACACCATATATTTT. This gives the protein CASSVALGHRGNTIYF. Based on the CDR3 plus reference TRBV9 and TRBJ1-3, the full variable domain is DSGVTQTPKHLITATGQRVTLRCSPRSGDLSVYWYQQSLDQGLQFLIQYYNGEERAKGNILERFSAQQFPDLHSELNLSSLELGDSALYFCASSVALGHRGNTIYFGEGSWLTVV.

The chain uses TRBV28 and TRBJ1-2, with 7 bases aligning to TRBD1. The CDR3 runs to 13 residues. The germline V gene has CDR1 MDHEN and CDR2 SYDVKM. Trimming took 6 bases from V and 4 from J; bases not matched to a gene: 5. CDR3 in amino acids: CASSRGGPYGYTF. The CDR3 DNA is TGTGCCAGCAGCAGGGGGGGCCCCTATGGCTACACCTTC.

The V and J genes are TRBV4-3 and TRBJ1-4; 7 bases are a match to TRBD1. J lost 2 bases, V lost 0 bases, and 6 bases had no gene match. Germline values: CDR1 LGHNA, CDR2 YSLEER. The CDR3 runs to 17 residues. CDR3 loop: CASSQDSPQGTNEKLFF. DNA of the CDR3: TGCGCCAGCAGCCAAGATTCCCCACAGGGGACTAATGAAAAACTGTTTTTT.

The V gene is TRBV27, the J gene TRBJ2-7, with TRBD2 matching over 9 bases. J gave up 3 bases and V 5 bases, and 8 bases lay outside the gene matches. Looked up from germline, CDR1 is MNHEY and CDR2 is SMNVEV (reference sequence). The CDR3 covers 15 residues. The CDR3 sequence is CASSPPASGIYEQYF. In DNA, the CDR3 is TGTGCCAGCAGTCCCCCCGCTAGCGGGATCTACGAGCAGTACTTC.

This clone was found once. The rearrangement uses TRBV19 and TRBJ2-4, with 9 nucleotides matching TRBD1. J gave up 6 bases and V 8 bases, and 5 bases lay outside the gene matches. The germline V gene encodes CDR1 LNHDA and CDR2 SQIVND (reference sequence). CDR3 size: 13 residues. DNA of the CDR3: TGTGCCAGTGAGACAGGGGGGAGAAACATTCAGTACTTC. Translated: CASETGGRNIQYF. Filled out from reference TRBV19 and TRBJ2-4, the complete variable domain reads DGGITQSPKYLFRKEGQNVTLSCEQNLNHDAMYWYRQDPGQGLRLIYYSQIVNDFQKGDIAEGYSVSREKKESFPLTVTSAQKNPTAFYLCASETGGRNIQYFGAGTRLSVL.

This clone was picked up a small number of times. The V call is TRBV28, the J call TRBJ1-1; no clear D. The germline V and J ends were trimmed by 8 bases and 1 base, with 11 bases remaining between them. The CDR3 loop spans 13 amino acids. Germline lookup yields CDR1 MDHEN and CDR2 SYDVKM. The CDR3, as DNA: TGTGCCAGCGTGCGGTCGACGAACACTGAAGCTTTCTTT. Its translation is CASVRSTNTEAFF.

V is TRBV7-8 and J is TRBJ1-2, with D tentatively TRBD1 (5 bases). Germline V lookup: CDR1 SGHVS, CDR2 FQNEAQ. Trimming pared 2 bases from V and 4 bases from J, leaving 14 bases between. The CDR3 spans 15 residues. CDR3 nucleotides: TGTGCCAGCAGCTTATATCAGGGCCCGAGCTATGGCTACACCTTC. Protein: CASSLYQGPSYGYTF.

The rearrangement uses TRBV9 and TRBJ1-1; tentatively, D is TRBD1 (6 bases). Looked up from germline, CDR1 is SGDLS and CDR2 is YYNGEE. The CDR3 is made up of 15 amino acids. Between the trimmed V and J ends, which lost 4 bases and 4 bases, there was a span of 17 bases. This chain's CDR3 is CASSPRQAGVTEAFF. Written as DNA, the CDR3 is TGTGCCAGCAGCCCCCGACAGGCGGGGGTCACTGAAGCTTTCTTT.

The V gene is TRBV6-5, the J gene TRBJ1-1; no definite D call. The CDR3 spans 14 residues. Deletions cut 2 bases from V and 0 bases from J, with 7 bases between. Germline V gene data show CDR1 as MNHEY and CDR2 as SVGAGI. In DNA, the CDR3 is TGTGCCAGCAGTTACCGCAGTGTGAACACTGAAGCTTTCTTT. Translated, it gives CASSYRSVNTEAFF.

This rearrangement joins TRBV27 to TRBJ1-3; D unresolved. Germline V gene lookup returns CDR1 MNHEY and CDR2 SMNVEV (reference sequence). Trimming shortened V by 9 bases and J by 1 base, and 7 bases separated the two germline ends. CDR3 length: 12 amino acids. The CDR3 region has the DNA TGTGCCAGTGGAGCGTCTGGAAACACCATATATTTT. This translates into CASGASGNTIYF.

The chain carries TRBV29-1 and TRBJ2-7; TRBD1 aligns across 10 bases. Germline V gene sequence: CDR1 SQVTM, CDR2 ANQGSEA. The CDR3 is made up of 15 amino acids. V lost 4 bases and J lost 2; bases outside the gene matches: 8. Written as DNA, the CDR3 is TGCAGCGTTGGAATATTTGGACAGGGGGCCTACGAGCAGTACTTC. Protein product: CSVGIFGQGAYEQYF.

J is TRBJ2-1 and V is TRBV6-6, with D perhaps assigned TRBD1 or TRBD2 (5 bases each). V was shortened by 2 bases and J by 6 bases, with 14 bases between the two germline ends. The CDR3 is made up of 15 amino acids. Germline CDR1 MNHNY, CDR2 SVGAGI (reference sequence). The CDR3 spells CASSYPRGPGNEQFF. DNA of the CDR3: TGTGCCAGCAGTTACCCCCGGGGACCCGGCAATGAGCAGTTCTTC.

CDR3 bases: TGTGCCAGCAGTTTCCGCCCGGGGGCAGATACGCAGTATTTT. It codes for CASSFRPGADTQYF. This chain links TRBV28 with TRBJ2-3; D is perhaps TRBD2 (6 bases). CDR3 length: 14 amino acids. Looked up from germline, CDR1 is MDHEN and CDR2 is SYDVKM. V was shortened by 3 bases and J by 4 bases, with 11 bases between the two germline ends.

The rearrangement uses TRBV23-1 and TRBJ1-3; no clear D. TRBV23-1 is marked as an open reading frame, function uncertain. Trimming removed 4 bases from V and 0 bases from J, with 7 bases in between. The CDR3 sequence is 14 residues long. For the CDR3, the DNA is TGCGCCAGCAGTCCCGGGTTCTCTGGAAACACCATATATTTT. Amino acids: CASSPGFSGNTIYF.

This clone ranks as medium-sized. The V call is TRBV19, the J call TRBJ2-3; D is unclear. Trimming cost V 1 base and J 2 bases, with 10 bases left between them. Germline CDR1 is LNHDA and CDR2 is SQIVND (reference sequence). The CDR3 spans 15 residues. The CDR3 nucleotides are TGTGCCAGTAGTATAGGCGTCCCTGACACAGATACGCAGTATTTT. Protein: CASSIGVPDTDTQYF.

The chain's CDR3 is CASSQGRGPGNTIYF. CDR3 bases: TGCGCCAGCAGCCAAGGGAGGGGACCTGGAAACACCATATATTTT. The V gene is TRBV4-3, the J gene TRBJ1-3, with D possibly matching TRBD1 (5 bases). This CDR3 comprises 15 residues. Germline V gene lookup returns CDR1 LGHNA and CDR2 YSLEER. Trimming shortened V by 1 base and J by 2 bases, and 9 bases separated the two germline ends.

J is TRBJ2-7 and V is TRBV13; D ambiguous. This CDR3 comprises 13 residues. Germline assignment: CDR1 PRHDT and CDR2 FYEKMQ (reference sequence). The germline V and J ends were trimmed by 1 base and 4 bases, with 8 bases remaining between them. CDR3 DNA sequence: TGTGCCAGCAGCTTAGCTGGTCTATACGAGCAGTACTTC. This gives the protein CASSLAGLYEQYF.

This sequence joins TRBV27 and TRBJ2-7; D is perhaps TRBD1 or TRBD2 (6 bases each). The CDR3 is 16 amino acids. Trimming pared 3 bases from V and 4 bases from J, leaving 19 bases between. Germline CDR1 is MNHEY and CDR2 is SMNVEV (reference sequence). The CDR3 here is CASSFVGGGQFYEQYF. CDR3 nucleotides: TGTGCCAGCAGTTTTGTTGGTGGGGGGCAATTTTACGAGCAGTACTTC.

This chain uses TRBV14 with TRBJ2-3; 11 nucleotides match TRBD2. CDR1 and CDR2 from the germline V gene are SGHDN and FVKESK. V trimming: 1 base; J trimming: 4 bases; junction bases outside the gene matches: 16. CDR3 length equals 20 residues. For the CDR3, the DNA is TGTGCCAGCAGCCAAGTAAGACTAGCGGGGCTGAGTGTTCCATCAGATACGCAGTATTTT. Translated, it gives CASSQVRLAGLSVPSDTQYF.

By share of the sample, this clone is medium-sized. The V call is TRBV30, the J call TRBJ2-7; D is tentatively TRBD1 or TRBD2 (5 bases each). Trimming removed 2 bases from V and 7 bases from J, with 12 bases in between. CDR3 length: 12 amino acids. Germline V gene sequence: CDR1 GTSNPN, CDR2 SVGIG (reference sequence). As DNA, the CDR3 is TGTGCCTGGAGTACCAACTGGGGGGAGCAGTACTTC. Translation: CAWSTNWGEQYF.

The rearrangement joins TRBV27 to TRBJ2-1; D is tentatively TRBD1 or TRBD2 (5 bases each). The ends were cut back, 0 bases at V and 0 bases at J, with 9 bases in the middle. The CDR3 has 16 amino acids. Germline V gives CDR1 MNHEY, CDR2 SMNVEV (reference sequence). The CDR3 reads CASSLSLGASYNEQFF. The CDR3 region has the DNA TGTGCCAGCAGTTTATCGCTCGGGGCCTCCTACAATGAGCAGTTCTTC.

This clone appeared once. This CDR3 reads CASSPPRTNTLRETQYF. The CDR3 DNA reads as TGTGCCAGCAGCCCACCGAGGACAAACACCCTCAGGGAGACCCAGTACTTC. This chain links TRBV7-9 with TRBJ2-5; D is possibly TRBD1 (5 bases). Per the germline V gene, CDR1 is SEHNR and CDR2 is FQNEAQ (reference sequence). The CDR3 contains 17 residues. Trimming stripped 5 bases from V and 5 bases from J, with 24 bases between.

The chain couples TRBV7-9 to TRBJ2-4; D possibly matches TRBD1 or TRBD2 (5 bases each). Germline-derived CDR1 and CDR2 are SEHNR and FQNEAQ (reference sequence). Between the trimmed V and J ends, which lost 4 bases and 8 bases, there was a span of 15 bases. The CDR3 spans 14 residues. The DNA of the CDR3 is TGTGCCAGCAGCTACGACACAGGAGGCGACATTCAGTACTTC. Translation gives CASSYDTGGDIQYF.

This chain joins TRBV28 and TRBJ2-7; D gene uncertain. The V gene's germline CDR1 is MDHEN and CDR2 SYDVKM. The CDR3 contains 11 residues. V was shortened by 6 bases and J by 2 bases, with 5 bases between the two germline ends. CDR3 nucleotides: TGTGCCAGCAGCCGCGCCTACGAGCAGTACTTC. It translates to CASSRAYEQYF.

This sequence joins TRBV27 and TRBJ2-5, with D perhaps given as TRBD1 or TRBD2 (5 bases each). This CDR3 has 14 amino acids. Trimming pared 8 bases from V and 1 base from J, leaving 14 bases between. Germline V gives CDR1 MNHEY, CDR2 SMNVEV (reference sequence). The CDR3 nucleotides are TGTGCCAGCGGGGTCGGGGCTTTCCAAGAGACCCAGTACTTC. This codes for CASGVGAFQETQYF.